This record covers a single T cell receptor (beta chain). Its antigen is undetermined. The data derive from a study of glioma-infiltrating T cells. Study as a whole: Target coverage was about 4- to 11-fold for 800,000 to 1,000,000 blood T cells. General study results and limits: Patients with low tissue-blood divergence carried a signature set of shared blood CDR3 motifs. Tissue-blood divergence was below expectation in non-neoplastic patients, above in gliomas.

TCR alpha and beta CDR3 regions were amplified from RNA using iRepertoire nested multiplex PCR. Via MiXCR, TCRdb re-called the multiplex PCR reads, giving one row per CDR3 protein. This sample has 300,000 to 400,000 distinct CDR3 sequences; roughly two fifths occur once, and the top ten carry around 12%. The V and J ends lost 2 bases and 3 bases respectively, with 9 bases between them. CDR1 is SGHRS, CDR2 YFSETQ, per germline. The CDR3 has 14 residues. The TCR comes from a human donor with low-grade glioma or glioblastoma, undergoing nonglioma brain surgery, or in good health (not recorded which). This rearrangement joins TRBV5-1 to TRBJ2-1, with no clear D. Sequencing was performed on glioma tissue, nonneoplastic brain tissue, or PBMCs (not recorded which). The CDR3 DNA is TGCGCCAGCAGCTTTCCCCCTAACTACAATGAGCAGTTCTTC. The encoded protein is CASSFPPNYNEQFF.